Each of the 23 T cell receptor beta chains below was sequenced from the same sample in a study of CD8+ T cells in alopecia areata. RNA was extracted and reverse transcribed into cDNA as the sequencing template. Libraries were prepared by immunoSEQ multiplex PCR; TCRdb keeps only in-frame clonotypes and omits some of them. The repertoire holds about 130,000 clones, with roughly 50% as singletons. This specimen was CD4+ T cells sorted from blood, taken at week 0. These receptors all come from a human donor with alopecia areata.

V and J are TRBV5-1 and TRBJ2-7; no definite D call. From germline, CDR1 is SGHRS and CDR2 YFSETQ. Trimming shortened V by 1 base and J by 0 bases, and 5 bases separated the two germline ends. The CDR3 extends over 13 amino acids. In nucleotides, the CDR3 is TGCGCCAGCAGCTTGTCGAGCTCCTACGAGCAGTACTTC. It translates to CASSLSSSYEQYF.

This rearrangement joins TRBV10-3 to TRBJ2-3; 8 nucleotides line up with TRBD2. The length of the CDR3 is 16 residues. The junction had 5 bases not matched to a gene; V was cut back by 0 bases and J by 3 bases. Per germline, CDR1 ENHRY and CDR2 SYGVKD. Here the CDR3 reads CAISESSGGRTDTQYF. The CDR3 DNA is TGTGCCATCAGTGAGTCTTCGGGGGGGCGTACAGATACGCAGTATTTT.

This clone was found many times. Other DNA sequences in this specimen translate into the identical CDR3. CDR3 amino acids: CASSTRDGYTF. In DNA form, the CDR3 reads TGTGCCAGCAGTACCAGGGATGGCTACACCTTC. J is TRBJ1-2 and V is TRBV7-9, with D maybe TRBD1 (5 bases). The germline V gene encodes CDR1 SEHNR and CDR2 FQNEAQ (reference sequence). The CDR3 consists of 11 residues. Trimming cost V 6 bases and J 6 bases, with 8 bases left between them.

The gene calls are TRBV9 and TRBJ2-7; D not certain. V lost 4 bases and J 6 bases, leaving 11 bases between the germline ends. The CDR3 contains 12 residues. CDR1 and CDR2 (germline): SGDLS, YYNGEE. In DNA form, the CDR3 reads TGTGCCAGCAGCCGAAACCTAGGCGAGCAGTACTTC. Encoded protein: CASSRNLGEQYF.

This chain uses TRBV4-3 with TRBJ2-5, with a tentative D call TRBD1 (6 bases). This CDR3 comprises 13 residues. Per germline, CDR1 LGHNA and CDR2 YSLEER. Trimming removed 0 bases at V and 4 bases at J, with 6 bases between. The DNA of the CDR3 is TGCGCCAGCAGCCAAGACAGGGGAGAGACCCAGTACTTC. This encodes CASSQDRGETQYF.

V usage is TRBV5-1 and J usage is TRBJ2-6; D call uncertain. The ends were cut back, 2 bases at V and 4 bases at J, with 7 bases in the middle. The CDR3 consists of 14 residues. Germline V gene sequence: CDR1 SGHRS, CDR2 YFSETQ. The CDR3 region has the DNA TGCGCCAGCAGCTTCGTCTGGGGGGCCAACGTCCTGACTTTC. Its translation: CASSFVWGANVLTF.

Here the CDR3 reads CAWSGGQGSSQPQHF. In DNA form, the CDR3 reads TGTGCCTGGAGTGGGGGACAGGGGTCTTCCCAGCCCCAGCATTTT. This sequence joins TRBV30 and TRBJ1-5, with 10 positions matching TRBD1. The CDR3 has 15 residues. Germline lookup yields CDR1 GTSNPN and CDR2 SVGIG (reference sequence). V shed 1 base and J 7 bases; nucleotides not matched to a gene: 7. The variable domain in full, completed from reference TRBV30 and TRBJ1-5, reads SQTIHQWPATLVQPVGSPLSLECTVEGTSNPNLYWYRQAAGRGLQLLFYSVGIGQISSEVPQNLSASRPQDRQFILSSKKLLLSDSGFYLCAWSGGQGSSQPQHFGDGTRLSIL.

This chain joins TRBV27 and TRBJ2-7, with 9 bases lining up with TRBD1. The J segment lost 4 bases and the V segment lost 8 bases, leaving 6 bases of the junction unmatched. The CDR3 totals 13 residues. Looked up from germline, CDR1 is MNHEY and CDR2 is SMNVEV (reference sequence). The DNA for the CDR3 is TGTGCCAGCCGTGACGGACAGGGGTACGAGCAGTACTTC. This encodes CASRDGQGYEQYF.

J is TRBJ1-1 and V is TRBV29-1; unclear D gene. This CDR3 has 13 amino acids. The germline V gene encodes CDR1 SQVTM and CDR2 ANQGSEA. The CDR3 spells CAEKQGPGTEAFF. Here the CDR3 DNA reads TGCGCTGAAAAACAAGGACCGGGCACTGAAGCTTTCTTT.

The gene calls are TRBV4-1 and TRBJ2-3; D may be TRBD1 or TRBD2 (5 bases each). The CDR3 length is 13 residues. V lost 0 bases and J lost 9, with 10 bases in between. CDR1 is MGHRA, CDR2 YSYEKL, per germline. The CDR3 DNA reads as TGCGCCAGCAGCCAAGATAGGGACCTAACGCAGTATTTT. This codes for CASSQDRDLTQYF.

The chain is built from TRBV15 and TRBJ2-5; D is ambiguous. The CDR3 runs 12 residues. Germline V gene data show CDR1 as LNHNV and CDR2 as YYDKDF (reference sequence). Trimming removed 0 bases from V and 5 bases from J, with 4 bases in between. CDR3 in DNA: TGTGCCACCAGCAGAGATCCTGAGACCCAGTACTTC. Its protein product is CATSRDPETQYF.

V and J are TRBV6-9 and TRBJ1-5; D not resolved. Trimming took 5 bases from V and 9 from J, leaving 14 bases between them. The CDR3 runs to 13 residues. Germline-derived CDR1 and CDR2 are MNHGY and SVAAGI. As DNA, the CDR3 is TGTGCCAGCAGTCACTTACAAATTCGGCCCCAGCATTTT. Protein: CASSHLQIRPQHF.

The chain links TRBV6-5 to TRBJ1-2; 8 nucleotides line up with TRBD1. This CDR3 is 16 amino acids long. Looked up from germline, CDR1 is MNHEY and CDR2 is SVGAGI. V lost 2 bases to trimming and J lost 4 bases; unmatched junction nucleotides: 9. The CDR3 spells CASSYASGGGGYGYTF. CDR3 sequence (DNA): TGTGCCAGCAGTTACGCGTCAGGGGGCGGTGGCTATGGCTACACCTTC.

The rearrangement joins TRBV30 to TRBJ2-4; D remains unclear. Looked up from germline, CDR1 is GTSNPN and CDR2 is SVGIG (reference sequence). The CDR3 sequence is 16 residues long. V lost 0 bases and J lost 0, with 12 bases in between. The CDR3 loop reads CAWSVRQTLAKNIQYF. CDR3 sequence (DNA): TGTGCCTGGAGTGTACGGCAGACGCTAGCCAAAAACATTCAGTACTTC.

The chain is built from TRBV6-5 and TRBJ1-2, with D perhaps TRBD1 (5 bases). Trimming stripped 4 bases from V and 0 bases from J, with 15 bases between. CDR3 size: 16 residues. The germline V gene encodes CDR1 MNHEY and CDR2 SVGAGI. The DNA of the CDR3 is TGTGCCAGCAGTTTGGGTGGGGGGGGAGCTAACTATGGCTACACCTTC. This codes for CASSLGGGGANYGYTF.

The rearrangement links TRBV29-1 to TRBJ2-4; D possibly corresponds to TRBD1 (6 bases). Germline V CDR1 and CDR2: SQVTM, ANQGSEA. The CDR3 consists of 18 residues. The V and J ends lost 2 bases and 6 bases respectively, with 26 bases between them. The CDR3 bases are TGCAGCGTTGAACCCACAGGGAGAGGGCTCCTATCGGGAAACATTCAGTACTTC. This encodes CSVEPTGRGLLSGNIQYF. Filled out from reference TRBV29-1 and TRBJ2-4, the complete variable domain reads SAVISQKPSRDICQRGTSLTIQCQVDSQVTMMFWYRQQPGQSLTLIATANQGSEATYESGFVIDKFPISRPNLTFSTLTVSNMSPEDSSIYLCSVEPTGRGLLSGNIQYFGAGTRLSVL.

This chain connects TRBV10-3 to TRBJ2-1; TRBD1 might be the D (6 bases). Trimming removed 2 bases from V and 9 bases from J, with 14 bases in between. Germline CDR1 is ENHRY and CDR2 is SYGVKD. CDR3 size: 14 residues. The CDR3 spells CAISETGLVGEQFF. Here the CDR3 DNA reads TGTGCCATCAGTGAGACAGGGTTAGTGGGTGAGCAGTTCTTC.

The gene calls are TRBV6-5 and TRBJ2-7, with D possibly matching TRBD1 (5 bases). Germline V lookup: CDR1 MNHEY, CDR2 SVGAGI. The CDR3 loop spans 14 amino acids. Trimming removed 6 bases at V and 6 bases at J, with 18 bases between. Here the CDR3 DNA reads TGTGCCAGCAGCCGGACAAGGAGCCCCCTCGAGCAGTACTTC. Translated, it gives CASSRTRSPLEQYF.

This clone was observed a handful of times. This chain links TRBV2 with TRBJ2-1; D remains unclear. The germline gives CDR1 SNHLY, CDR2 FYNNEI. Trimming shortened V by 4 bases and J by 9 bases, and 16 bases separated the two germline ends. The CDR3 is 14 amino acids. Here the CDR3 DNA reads TGTGCCAGCAGTGTTGAAGGAGAGTCCCTTGAGCAGTTCTTC. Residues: CASSVEGESLEQFF.

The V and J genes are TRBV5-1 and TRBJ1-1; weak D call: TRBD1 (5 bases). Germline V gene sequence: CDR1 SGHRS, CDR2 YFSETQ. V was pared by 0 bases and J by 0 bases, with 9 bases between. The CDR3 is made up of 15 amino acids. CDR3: CASSLVGRMNTEAFF. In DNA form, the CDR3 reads TGCGCCAGCAGCTTGGTGGGACGGATGAACACTGAAGCTTTCTTT.

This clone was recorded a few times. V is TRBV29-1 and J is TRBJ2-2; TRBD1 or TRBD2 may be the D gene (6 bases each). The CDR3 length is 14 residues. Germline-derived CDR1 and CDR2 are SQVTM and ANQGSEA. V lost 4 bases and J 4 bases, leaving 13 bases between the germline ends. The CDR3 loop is CSVGSGASTGELFF. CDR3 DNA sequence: TGCAGCGTTGGGTCGGGGGCGAGCACCGGGGAGCTGTTTTTT.

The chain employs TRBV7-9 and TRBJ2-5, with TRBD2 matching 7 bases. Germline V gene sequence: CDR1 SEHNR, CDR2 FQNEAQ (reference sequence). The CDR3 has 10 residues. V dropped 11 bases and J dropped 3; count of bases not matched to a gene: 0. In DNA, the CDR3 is TGTGCCGCGGGGGAAGAGACCCAGTACTTC. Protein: CAAGEETQYF. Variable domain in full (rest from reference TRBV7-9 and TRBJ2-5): DTGVSQNPRHKITKRGQNVTFRCDPISEHNRLYWYRQTLGQGPEFLTYFQNEAQLEKSRLLSDRFSAERPKGSFSTLEIQRTEQGDSAMYLCAAGEETQYFGPGTRLLVL.

For the CDR3, the DNA is TGCGCCAGCAGCTTGGATGAAGGGAGAACTGAAGCTTTCTTT. Its translation is CASSLDEGRTEAFF. The chain recombines TRBV5-1 with TRBJ1-1; D remains ambiguous. This CDR3 region has 14 residues. The germline V gene has CDR1 SGHRS and CDR2 YFSETQ. V shed 0 bases and J shed 5 bases, with 11 bases lying between them.